This T cell receptor beta chain is drawn from a study of blood T cell repertoires in COVID-19. Study background: Samples taken during acute and convalescent COVID-19 were collected in the United States, Italy and Spain. In each case, the material was cDNA or gDNA derived from T cells, B-cell-depleted T cells, or PBMCs.

Per the study methods: Reference gene primer amplification yielded estimated nucleated cell counts. Sequencing used immunoSEQ multiplex PCR; TCRdb keeps in-frame clones, though not all of them. V, J and clone size are taken as reported in that table, and D and trimming were inferred from the DNA itself. This sample has 330,000 or so clones, with roughly 87% found just once. The Seattle patients joined while their infection was active and were tracked longitudinally afterward. The CDR3 runs 17 residues. Losses at the gene ends were 2 bases for V and 3 bases for J; bases not matched to a gene: 7. Germline CDR1 and CDR2: SGHDT and YYEEEE.

Material for sequencing was peripheral blood. This chain joins TRBV5-6 and TRBJ2-1; 11 bases line up with TRBD2. The source of this sequence is a man aged 25-40 years with COVID-19, enrolled during active disease. The DNA for the CDR3 is TGTGCCAGCAGCTTCGACGCTAGCGGGGGGCTCTACAATGAGCAGTTCTTC. Protein sequence: CASSFDASGGLYNEQFF. Together with reference TRBV5-6 and TRBJ2-1, the CDR3 gives the full variable domain: DAGVTQSPTHLIKTRGQQVTLRCSPKSGHDTVSWYQQALGQGPQFIFQYYEEEERQRGNFPDRFSGHQFPNYSSELNVNALLLGDSALYLCASSFDASGGLYNEQFFGPGTRLTVL.